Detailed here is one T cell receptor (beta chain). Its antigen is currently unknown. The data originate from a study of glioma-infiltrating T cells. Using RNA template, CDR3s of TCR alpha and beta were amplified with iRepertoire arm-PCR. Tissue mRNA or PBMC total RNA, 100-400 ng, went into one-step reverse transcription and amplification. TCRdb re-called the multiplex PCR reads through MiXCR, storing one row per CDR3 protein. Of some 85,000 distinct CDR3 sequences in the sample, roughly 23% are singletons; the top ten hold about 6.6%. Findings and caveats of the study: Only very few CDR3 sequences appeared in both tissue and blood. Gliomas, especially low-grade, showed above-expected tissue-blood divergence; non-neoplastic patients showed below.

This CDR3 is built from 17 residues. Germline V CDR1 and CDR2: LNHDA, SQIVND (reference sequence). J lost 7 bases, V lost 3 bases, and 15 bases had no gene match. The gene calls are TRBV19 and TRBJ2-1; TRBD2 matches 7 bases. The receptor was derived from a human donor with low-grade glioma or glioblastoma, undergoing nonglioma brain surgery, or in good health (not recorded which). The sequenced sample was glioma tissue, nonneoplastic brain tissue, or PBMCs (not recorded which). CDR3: CASSISHWSGGRNEQFF. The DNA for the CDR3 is TGTGCCAGTAGTATCTCCCACTGGTCGGGAGGAAGGAATGAGCAGTTCTTC.